One and the same sample provided the 14 T cell receptor beta chains below, sequenced in a study of T cell clones after liver transplantation. Only in-frame clones appear in the TCRdb table, and some are missing; sequencing was by immunoSEQ multiplex PCR. The sample lists tens of thousands of clones, approximately 87% seen once, with roughly 2.8% in the top ten. The material was CD4+ T cells from blood, obtained at the 22-month timepoint. The origin of the receptors is a human patient who received a liver transplant. Some of the T cells might come from the graft donor.

The chain combines TRBV15 with TRBJ1-1; D gene ambiguous. Germline V gene data show CDR1 as LNHNV and CDR2 as YYDKDF (reference sequence). The CDR3 sequence is 15 residues long. Trimming shortened V by 3 bases and J by 4 bases, and 15 bases separated the two germline ends. The CDR3 DNA follows: TGTGCCACCAGCAGGCGGACCGGCACGGGCACTGAAGCTTTCTTT. Residues: CATSRRTGTGTEAFF.

This chain connects TRBV7-2 to TRBJ2-1; D is unresolved. The CDR3 runs 11 residues. Germline CDR1 SGHTA, CDR2 FQGNSA. V dropped 7 bases and J dropped 8 bases, with 9 bases sitting between them. For the CDR3, the DNA is TGTGCCAGCAAAAGAGATGATGAGCAGTTCTTC. Its protein product is CASKRDDEQFF.

V is TRBV19 and J is TRBJ1-2; TRBD1 might be the D (5 bases). The CDR3 loop spans 13 amino acids. Germline V gives CDR1 LNHDA, CDR2 SQIVND (reference sequence). The germline V and J ends were trimmed by 5 bases and 8 bases, with 15 bases remaining between them. In DNA, the CDR3 is TGTGCCAGTAGTGCGGGGGAAGTGGGAGGCTACACCTTC. This codes for CASSAGEVGGYTF.

The chain employs TRBV5-6 and TRBJ2-3; 11 nucleotides match TRBD2. Looked up from germline, CDR1 is SGHDT and CDR2 is YYEEEE. V lost 3 bases and J lost 4; bases outside the gene matches: 10. This CDR3 spans 17 amino acids. The CDR3 DNA follows: TGTGCCAGCAGCTGGGCGCTAGCGGGGGGATTCCCAGATACGCAGTATTTT. This translates into CASSWALAGGFPDTQYF.

The chain couples TRBV7-9 to TRBJ1-5, with D perhaps TRBD1 (5 bases). The CDR3 has 14 amino acids. V was trimmed by 6 bases and J by 9 bases, leaving 18 bases between them. Germline V gene sequence: CDR1 SEHNR, CDR2 FQNEAQ (reference sequence). The CDR3 bases are TGTGCCAGCAGTAATGGGCTCGAAGGGGTGCCCCAGCATTTT. It translates to CASSNGLEGVPQHF. The full variable domain, completed using reference TRBV7-9 and TRBJ1-5, is DTGVSQNPRHKITKRGQNVTFRCDPISEHNRLYWYRQTLGQGPEFLTYFQNEAQLEKSRLLSDRFSAERPKGSFSTLEIQRTEQGDSAMYLCASSNGLEGVPQHFGDGTRLSIL.

The chain couples TRBV6-5 to TRBJ1-5; no firm D call. From germline, CDR1 is MNHEY and CDR2 SVGAGI. CDR3 length: 15 amino acids. V was cut by 2 bases and J by 4 bases, with 12 bases left in between. CDR3 DNA sequence: TGTGCCAGCAGTTACGGCGGTGGAGGGAATCAGCCCCAGCATTTT. Its protein product is CASSYGGGGNQPQHF.

The V and J genes are TRBV9 and TRBJ2-7, with 8 bases fitting TRBD2. CDR3 length: 15 amino acids. CDR1 is SGDLS, CDR2 YYNGEE, per germline. V lost 0 bases to trimming and J lost 6 bases; unmatched junction nucleotides: 8. The CDR3 DNA is TGTGCCAGCAGCGTAGATCCAGCGGGGGTGTCCGAGCAGTACTTC. Amino acids: CASSVDPAGVSEQYF.

V usage is TRBV6-5 and J usage is TRBJ2-7; the D is unclear. CDR3 length equals 15 residues. Trimming shortened V by 4 bases and J by 4 bases, and 17 bases separated the two germline ends. Germline values: CDR1 MNHEY, CDR2 SVGAGI. The CDR3: CASSSQTRDLYEQYF. The DNA of the CDR3 is TGTGCCAGCAGTTCGCAGACCCGTGATCTTTACGAGCAGTACTTC.

The chain has TRBV28 and TRBJ2-6; D gene unclear. The CDR3 runs 14 residues. V was trimmed by 7 bases and J by 0 bases, leaving 7 bases between them. Germline values: CDR1 MDHEN, CDR2 SYDVKM. CDR3 in DNA: TGTGCCAGCAAAGGGTACTCTGGGGCCAACGTCCTGACTTTC. This sequence encodes CASKGYSGANVLTF.

CDR3 sequence (DNA): TGTGCCAGCCGAAGGAGATTAGCGGGGGGAGAGCAGTTCTTC. Protein sequence: CASRRRLAGGEQFF. This chain connects TRBV6-5 to TRBJ2-1, with 10 bases matching TRBD2. After removal of 8 bases from V and 10 bases from J, the junction contained 11 bases not matched to a gene. There are 14 residues in the CDR3. The germline gives CDR1 MNHEY, CDR2 SVGAGI.

The chain is built from TRBV12-2 and TRBJ2-7. TRBV12-2 is a listed pseudogene. There are 15 residues in the CDR3. The DNA of the CDR3 is TGTGCAAGTCGCTTACGTGGGGGTCAGTTCTACGAGCAGTACTTC. Its protein is CASRLRGGQFYEQYF.

The V call is TRBV5-1, the J call TRBJ1-4, with D unresolved. Looked up from germline, CDR1 is SGHRS and CDR2 is YFSETQ. V was shortened by 0 bases and J by 2 bases, with 8 bases between the two germline ends. The CDR3 is 15 residues long. The CDR3 loop is CASSLVAGTNEKLFF. CDR3 nucleotides: TGCGCCAGCAGCTTGGTCGCGGGGACTAATGAAAAACTGTTTTTT. Full variable domain (rest looked up from reference TRBV5-1 and TRBJ1-4): KAGVTQTPRYLIKTRGQQVTLSCSPISGHRSVSWYQQTPGQGLQFLFEYFSETQRNKGNFPGRFSGRQFSNSRSEMNVSTLELGDSALYLCASSLVAGTNEKLFFGSGTQLSVL.

The gene calls are TRBV5-4 and TRBJ1-2; 10 positions agree with TRBD1. V dropped 0 bases and J dropped 4; count of bases not matched to a gene: 3. Germline-derived CDR1 and CDR2 are SGHNT and YYREEE (reference sequence). This CDR3 spans 15 amino acids. CDR3 coding DNA: TGTGCCAGCAGCTTGGCCGGGACAGGGGCCTATGGCTACACCTTC. Protein: CASSLAGTGAYGYTF.

In this sample, this clone turned up once. The J gene is TRBJ1-5, the V gene TRBV28; TRBD1 aligns across 7 bases. Trimming at V came to 6 bases and at J to 2 bases, leaving 10 bases not matched to a gene. Germline CDR1 and CDR2: MDHEN and SYDVKM. The CDR3 covers 16 residues. The CDR3 DNA sequence: TGTGCCAGCAGAAGTACAGGGGCGAGGGGCAATCAGCCCCAGCATTTT. Protein: CASRSTGARGNQPQHF.